Below are 16 T cell receptor beta chains sequenced from a single sample in a study of T cells in Graves' hyperthyroidism and ophthalmopathy. RNA transcripts provided the source from which TCR beta CDR3 regions were amplified. TCR CDR3 regions were first amplified by RT-PCR with HTBI primers. A single record per CDR3 protein comes from TCRdb applying MiXCR to the multiplex PCR reads. The sample consists of over 500,000 distinct CDR3 sequences, approximately 14% of them appearing once. Sequenced input: blood. The receptors come from a woman aged 40 to 50 with Graves' hyperthyroidism.

The chain employs TRBV11-2 and TRBJ2-7; the match to TRBD2 covers 8 bases. This CDR3 has 16 residues. Germline loops: CDR1 SGHAT, CDR2 FQNNGV. Germline trimming cut 4 bases from V and 6 bases from J; bases unmatched to any gene: 14. CDR3 amino acids: CASSSHTGRALGEQYF. The CDR3 coding sequence is TGTGCCAGCAGCTCACACACCGGGAGGGCCCTCGGCGAGCAGTACTTC.

DNA for the CDR3: TGTGCCAGCAGCAAAAAAGGAGGGCCCTCGTCCTACAATGAGCAGTTCTTC. Protein: CASSKKGGPSSYNEQFF. This sequence joins TRBV11-2 and TRBJ2-1, with D perhaps matching TRBD2 (6 bases). Germline CDR1 and CDR2: SGHAT and FQNNGV. CDR3 length equals 17 residues. V gave up 5 bases and J gave up 1 base, with 18 bases separating them.

The CDR3 reads CASSQDAGSGVKSSYNEQFF. CDR3 sequence (DNA): TGCGCCAGCAGCCAAGATGCGGGTAGCGGGGTCAAGAGCTCCTACAATGAGCAGTTCTTC. This chain joins TRBV4-1 and TRBJ2-1, with 8 bases that match TRBD2. The CDR3 runs to 20 residues. J was trimmed by 0 bases and V by 0 bases; bases with no gene match: 13. CDR1 is MGHRA, CDR2 YSYEKL, per germline.

The chain is built from TRBV20-1 and TRBJ2-7; 13 bases align to TRBD2. In germline, CDR1 is DFQATT, CDR2 SNEGSKA (reference sequence). V gave up 3 bases and J gave up 1 base; unmatched junction bases: 3. CDR3 length: 15 residues. The CDR3 sequence: CSARAGLAGSYEQYF. CDR3 bases: TGCAGTGCTAGGGCGGGACTAGCGGGGTCCTACGAGCAGTACTTC.

The table lists this clonotype with many counts. CDR3 nucleotide sequence: TGTGCCAGCAGCTTAGATCCTGGGGTTGTTCAGCCCCAGCATTTT. Encoded protein: CASSLDPGVVQPQHF. This rearrangement joins TRBV11-2 to TRBJ1-5; D is uncertain. V lost 0 bases and J lost 6, with 12 bases in between. Germline CDR1 SGHAT, CDR2 FQNNGV. This CDR3 is built from 15 residues.

This clonotype came up many times. V usage is TRBV7-9 and J usage is TRBJ2-7, with 13 bases aligning to TRBD2. Trimming removed 5 bases from V and 3 bases from J; junction bases left unmatched: 4. This CDR3 region has 15 residues. The germline V gene has CDR1 SEHNR and CDR2 FQNEAQ (reference sequence). The CDR3 here is CASSPLAGGIYEQYF. CDR3 nucleotide sequence: TGTGCCAGCAGCCCACTAGCGGGAGGGATCTACGAGCAGTACTTC.

The table lists this clonotype with a few counts. The CDR3 bases are TGTGCCAGCAGTTACGTCGGGGGATACGAGCAGTACTTC. Amino acids: CASSYVGGYEQYF. The genes are TRBV6-5 and TRBJ2-7; D might be TRBD2 (6 bases). The ends were cut back, 2 bases at V and 4 bases at J, with 9 bases in the middle. The CDR3 contains 13 residues. Looked up from germline, CDR1 is MNHEY and CDR2 is SVGAGI.

This clonotype was seen many times. J is TRBJ2-1 and V is TRBV29-1; D is possibly TRBD2 (6 bases). Trimming removed 7 bases from V and 3 bases from J, with 19 bases in between. The CDR3 length is 15 residues. Germline CDR1 and CDR2: SQVTM and ANQGSEA. CDR3 nucleotides: TGCAGCGCCCCGGAGTCGGGGGACCTCTACAATGAGCAGTTCTTC. Protein: CSAPESGDLYNEQFF.

This clonotype appeared many times. The J gene is TRBJ2-5, the V gene TRBV2, with 12 bases that match TRBD2. This CDR3 comprises 14 residues. CDR1 SNHLY and CDR2 FYNNEI come from the germline V gene. With V trimmed by 9 bases and J by 7 bases, 9 bases remained unmatched. CDR3 in DNA: TGTGCCAGTGGGACTAGCGGGTCGCATTGGACCCAGTACTTC. This codes for CASGTSGSHWTQYF. Combining the CDR3 with reference TRBV2 and TRBJ2-5 gives the whole variable domain EPEVTQTPSHQVTQMGQEVILRCVPISNHLYFYWYRQILGQKVEFLVSFYNNEISEKSEIFDDQFSVERPDGSNFTLKIRSTKLEDSAMYFCASGTSGSHWTQYFGPGTRLLVL.

With respect to this clonotype: This may come from a read error, since a much larger clone is one base off. The CDR3 sequence is CASSLGRDSIDTQYF. In DNA form, the CDR3 reads TGCGCCAGCAGCTTGGGCAGGGATAGCATAGATACGCAGTATTTT. The chain has TRBV5-1 and TRBJ2-3; D may be TRBD1 (5 bases). This CDR3 is 15 amino acids long. From germline, CDR1 is SGHRS and CDR2 YFSETQ.

This clonotype showed up many times. The chain uses TRBV6-1 and TRBJ2-3; D uncertain. The CDR3 contains 15 residues. CDR1 is MNHNS and CDR2 is SASEGT in the germline V gene. V lost 1 base and J 0 bases, leaving 8 bases between the germline ends. The CDR3 coding sequence is TGTGCCAGCAGTGAAGAACGCTCTAGCACAGATACGCAGTATTTT. Protein sequence: CASSEERSSTDTQYF.

At least ten counts were recorded for this clonotype. The chain is built from TRBV28 and TRBJ2-1; tentatively, D is TRBD1 (6 bases). This CDR3 is built from 13 residues. V was clipped by 3 bases and J by 9 bases, with 12 bases between them. Germline V lookup: CDR1 MDHEN, CDR2 SYDVKM. The CDR3 loop is CASSLNRVSEQFF. The CDR3 DNA sequence: TGTGCCAGCAGTTTGAACAGGGTGAGTGAGCAGTTCTTC.

This rearrangement joins TRBV20-1 to TRBJ2-2; 12 nucleotides line up with TRBD2. This CDR3 spans 14 amino acids. V dropped 6 bases and J dropped 7; count of bases not matched to a gene: 6. The germline gives CDR1 DFQATT, CDR2 SNEGSKA (reference sequence). CDR3 amino acids: CSARRTSGIGELFF. In nucleotides, the CDR3 is TGCAGTGCCCGAAGGACTAGCGGGATCGGGGAGCTGTTTTTT.

There are many counts of this clonotype. The chain combines TRBV3-1 with TRBJ2-7; 8 nucleotides match TRBD1. Germline CDR1 is LGHDT and CDR2 is YNNKEL (reference sequence). The V gene end was trimmed by 5 bases and the J gene end by 5 bases; junction bases not matched to a gene: 8. The CDR3 runs to 14 residues. CDR3 in DNA: TGTGCCAGCAGCTTCCAGGGGGCGCGGGACGAGCAGTACTTC. Its translation: CASSFQGARDEQYF.

There are many counts of this clonotype. The gene calls are TRBV18 and TRBJ1-5; D gene uncertain. The germline V gene encodes CDR1 KGHSH and CDR2 LQKENI. The CDR3 spans 13 residues. V was pared by 4 bases and J by 4 bases, with 8 bases between. The CDR3 coding sequence is TGTGCCAGCTCACTCATAAAGAATCAGCCCCAGCATTTT. It encodes CASSLIKNQPQHF. Based on the CDR3 plus reference TRBV18 and TRBJ1-5, the full variable domain is NAGVMQNPRHLVRRRGQEARLRCSPMKGHSHVYWYRQLPEEGLKFMVYLQKENIIDESGMPKERFSAEFPKEGPSILRIQQVVRGDSAAYFCASSLIKNQPQHFGDGTRLSIL.

This clonotype was observed a handful of times. The J gene is TRBJ2-2, the V gene TRBV6-1; D remains ambiguous. Germline CDR1 reads MNHNS; CDR2 reads SASEGT. Trimming shortened V by 8 bases and J by 8 bases, and 12 bases separated the two germline ends. This CDR3 comprises 12 residues. The DNA for the CDR3 is TGTGCCAGCCCCCCGCCCCTTGGGGAGCTGTTTTTT. Amino acid sequence: CASPPPLGELFF.